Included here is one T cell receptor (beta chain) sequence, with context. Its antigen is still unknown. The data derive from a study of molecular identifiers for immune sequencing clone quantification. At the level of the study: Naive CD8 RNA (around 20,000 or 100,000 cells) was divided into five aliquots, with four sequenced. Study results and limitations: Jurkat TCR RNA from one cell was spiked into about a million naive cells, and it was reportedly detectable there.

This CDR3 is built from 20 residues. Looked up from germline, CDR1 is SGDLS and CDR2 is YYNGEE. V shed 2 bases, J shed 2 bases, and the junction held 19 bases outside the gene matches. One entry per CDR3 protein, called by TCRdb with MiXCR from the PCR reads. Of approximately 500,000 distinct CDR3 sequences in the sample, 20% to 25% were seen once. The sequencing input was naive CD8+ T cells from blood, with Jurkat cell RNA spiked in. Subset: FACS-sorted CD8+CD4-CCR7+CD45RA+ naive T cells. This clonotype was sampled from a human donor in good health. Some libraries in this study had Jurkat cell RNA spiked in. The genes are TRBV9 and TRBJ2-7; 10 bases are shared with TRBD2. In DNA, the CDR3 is TGTGCCAGCAGCGTTCCCGTGACAGGATCTGGACTAGCGGCCCCCTACGAGCAGTACTTC. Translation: CASSVPVTGSGLAAPYEQYF.